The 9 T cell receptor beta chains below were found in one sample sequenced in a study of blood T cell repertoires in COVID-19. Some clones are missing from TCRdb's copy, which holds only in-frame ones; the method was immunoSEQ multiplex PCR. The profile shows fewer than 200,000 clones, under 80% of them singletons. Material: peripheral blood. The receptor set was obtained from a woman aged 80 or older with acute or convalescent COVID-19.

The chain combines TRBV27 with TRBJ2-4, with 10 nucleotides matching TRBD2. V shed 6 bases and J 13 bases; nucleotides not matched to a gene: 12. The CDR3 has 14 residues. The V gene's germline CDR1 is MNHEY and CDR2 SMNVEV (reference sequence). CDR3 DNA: TGTGCCAGCAGGAGTCCGGGACTAGCGCCGGAGCAGTACTTC. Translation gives CASRSPGLAPEQYF.

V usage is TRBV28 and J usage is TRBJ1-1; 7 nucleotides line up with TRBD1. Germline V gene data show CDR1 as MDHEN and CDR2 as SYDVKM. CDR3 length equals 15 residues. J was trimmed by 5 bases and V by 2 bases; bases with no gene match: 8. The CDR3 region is CASSLPQGVETEAFF. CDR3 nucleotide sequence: TGTGCCAGCAGTTTACCCCAGGGGGTAGAAACTGAAGCTTTCTTT. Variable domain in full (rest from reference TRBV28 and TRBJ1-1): DVKVTQSSRYLVKRTGEKVFLECVQDMDHENMFWYRQDPGLGLRLIYFSYDVKMKEKGDIPEGYSVSREKKERFSLILESASTNQTSMYLCASSLPQGVETEAFFGQGTRLTVV.

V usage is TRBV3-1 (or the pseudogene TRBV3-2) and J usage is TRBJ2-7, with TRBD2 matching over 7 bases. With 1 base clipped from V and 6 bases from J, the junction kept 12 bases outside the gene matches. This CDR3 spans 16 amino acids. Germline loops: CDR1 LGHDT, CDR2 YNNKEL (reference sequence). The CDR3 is CASSQGWGTTTSEQYF. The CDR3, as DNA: TGTGCCAGCAGCCAAGGGTGGGGGACTACAACTTCCGAGCAGTACTTC.

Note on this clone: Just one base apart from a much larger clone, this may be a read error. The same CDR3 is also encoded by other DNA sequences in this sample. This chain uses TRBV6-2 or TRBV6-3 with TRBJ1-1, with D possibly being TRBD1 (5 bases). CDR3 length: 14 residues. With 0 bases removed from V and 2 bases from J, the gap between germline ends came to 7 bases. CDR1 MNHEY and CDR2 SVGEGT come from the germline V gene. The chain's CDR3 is CASSYSTANTEAFF. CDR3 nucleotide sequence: TGTGCCAGCAGTTACTCGACAGCTAACACTGAAGCTTTCTTT.

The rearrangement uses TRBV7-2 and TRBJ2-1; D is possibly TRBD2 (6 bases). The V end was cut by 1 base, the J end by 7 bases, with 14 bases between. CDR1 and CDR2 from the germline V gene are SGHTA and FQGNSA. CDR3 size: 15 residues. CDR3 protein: CASSLDGRGGNEQFF. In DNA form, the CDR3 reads TGTGCCAGCAGCTTAGACGGGAGAGGTGGTAATGAGCAGTTCTTC. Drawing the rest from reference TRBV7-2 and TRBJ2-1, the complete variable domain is GAGVSQSPSNKVTEKGKDVELRCDPISGHTALYWYRQSLGQGLEFLIYFQGNSAPDKSGLPSDRFSAERTGGSVSTLTIQRTQQEDSAVYLCASSLDGRGGNEQFFGPGTRLTVL.

CDR3 in DNA: TGCGCCAGCAGCCAGAGGGCGGGGGGACTAGCGTCCGAGCAGTACTTC. The encoded protein is CASSQRAGGLASEQYF. The chain joins TRBV4-3 to TRBJ2-7, with 10 bases fitting TRBD2. The CDR3 sequence is 16 residues long. Germline loops: CDR1 LGHNA, CDR2 YSLEER. J lost 6 bases, V lost 3 bases, and 11 bases had no gene match.

CDR3 region: CASSFGGYPPYEQYF. In DNA form, the CDR3 reads TGTGCCAGCAGTTTTGGAGGCTACCCTCCCTACGAGCAGTACTTC. The rearrangement joins TRBV28 to TRBJ2-7; D perhaps matches TRBD2 (5 bases). Germline V gene data show CDR1 as MDHEN and CDR2 as SYDVKM. The CDR3 is 15 amino acids. V lost 3 bases, J lost 2 bases, and 14 bases lay in between.

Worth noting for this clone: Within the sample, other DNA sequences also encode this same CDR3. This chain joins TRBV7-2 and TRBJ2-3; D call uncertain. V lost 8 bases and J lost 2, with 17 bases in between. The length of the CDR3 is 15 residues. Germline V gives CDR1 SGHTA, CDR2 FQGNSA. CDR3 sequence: CASSLVAESTDTQYF. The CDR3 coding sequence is TGTGCCAGCTCTTTAGTAGCTGAATCCACAGATACGCAGTATTTT.

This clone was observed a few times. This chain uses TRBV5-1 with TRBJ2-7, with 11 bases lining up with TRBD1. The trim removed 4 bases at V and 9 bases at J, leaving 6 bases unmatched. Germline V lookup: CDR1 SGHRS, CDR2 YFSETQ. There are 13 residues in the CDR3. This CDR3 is CASSNGQGAAQYF. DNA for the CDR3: TGCGCCAGCAGCAATGGACAGGGGGCCGCGCAGTACTTC.